This entry lists 9 T cell receptor beta chains sequenced from one sample in a study of CD8 T cells in ankylosing spondylitis. TCRdb itself ran the 5' RACE reads through MiXCR, one entry per CDR3 protein. The profile shows 250,000 to 350,000 distinct CDR3 sequences, around 18% of them singletons. Sequenced: blood, either unsorted or a sorted T cell fraction (not recorded which). These receptors all stem from a male donor with ankylosing spondylitis or in good health (not recorded which).

This clonotype showed up many times. The rearrangement uses TRBV24-1 and TRBJ2-1; TRBD2 aligns across 8 bases. CDR3 length equals 16 residues. V trimming: 0 bases; J trimming: 6 bases; junction bases outside the gene matches: 6. In germline, CDR1 is KGHDR, CDR2 SFDVKD. DNA for the CDR3: TGTGCCACCAGTGATTTGTATGCGGGGGGTACCAATGAGCAGTTCTTC. This translates into CATSDLYAGGTNEQFF.

This clonotype was recorded a few times. The rearrangement uses TRBV9 and TRBJ2-3; a possible D gene is TRBD1 (5 bases). Trimming took 0 bases from V and 2 from J, leaving 10 bases between them. The length of the CDR3 is 15 residues. In germline, CDR1 is SGDLS, CDR2 YYNGEE. The CDR3 DNA reads TGTGCCAGCAGCGTAGGAGTAGGGGCCACAGATACGCAGTATTTT. Translating gives CASSVGVGATDTQYF. The full variable domain, with the rest looked up from reference TRBV9 and TRBJ2-3, is DSGVTQTPKHLITATGQRVTLRCSPRSGDLSVYWYQQSLDQGLQFLIQYYNGEERAKGNILERFSAQQFPDLHSELNLSSLELGDSALYFCASSVGVGATDTQYFGPGTRLTVL.

The genes are TRBV20-1 and TRBJ2-3; 15 bases match TRBD2. The CDR3 spans 18 residues. V trimming: 1 base; J trimming: 0 bases; junction bases outside the gene matches: 5. Germline V gives CDR1 DFQATT, CDR2 SNEGSKA (reference sequence). The chain's CDR3 is CSARGTSGGDISTDTQYF. As DNA, the CDR3 is TGCAGTGCTAGAGGGACTAGCGGGGGGGATATTAGCACAGATACGCAGTATTTT.

The gene calls are TRBV7-3 and TRBJ2-1; D may be TRBD1 (5 bases). V was trimmed by 6 bases and J by 3 bases, leaving 9 bases between them. In germline, CDR1 is SGHTA, CDR2 FQGTGA. The CDR3 length is 13 residues. The CDR3 protein is CASRQGNYNEQFF. The CDR3 nucleotides read TGTGCCAGCAGGCAGGGTAACTACAATGAGCAGTTCTTC.

The J gene is TRBJ2-4, the V gene TRBV7-3; no firm D call. Trimming removed 2 bases from V and 15 bases from J, with 11 bases in between. The CDR3 length is 11 residues. Germline CDR1 SGHTA, CDR2 FQGTGA. The CDR3 region has the DNA TGTGCCAGCAGCTTATGGGGTATCTCGTACTTC. Protein product: CASSLWGISYF.

This clonotype was observed many times. DNA of the CDR3: TGCAGCGTTGAACGACTAGCGGGACCTGGGAACACAGATACGCAGTATTTT. Its protein is CSVERLAGPGNTDTQYF. This rearrangement joins TRBV29-1 to TRBJ2-3; 11 positions match TRBD2. The J segment lost 2 bases and the V segment lost 2 bases, leaving 9 bases of the junction unmatched. CDR1 is SQVTM, CDR2 ANQGSEA, per germline. This CDR3 contains 17 residues.

This clonotype appeared a few times. The rearrangement links TRBV6-1 to TRBJ2-1; 10 positions match TRBD2. The CDR3 runs to 15 residues. The V gene's germline CDR1 is MNHNS and CDR2 SASEGT. The junction had 5 bases not matched to a gene; V was cut back by 5 bases and J by 4 bases. CDR3 sequence reads: CASSRTSGIYNEQFF. The CDR3 DNA reads as TGTGCCAGCAGTCGTACTAGCGGGATTTACAATGAGCAGTTCTTC.

CDR3 in amino acids: CASSSLGLAGDRDTQYF. CDR3 sequence (DNA): TGCGCCAGCAGCAGCCTTGGGCTAGCGGGAGACAGAGATACGCAGTATTTT. The V gene is TRBV5-1, the J gene TRBJ2-3; TRBD2 aligns across 10 bases. The CDR3 sequence is 17 residues long. V shed 4 bases, J shed 5 bases, and the junction held 13 bases outside the gene matches. Germline CDR1 is SGHRS and CDR2 is YFSETQ.

In this sample, this clonotype turned up a few times. The CDR3 sequence: CASSPLAGGTQYF. The CDR3 DNA follows: TGTGCCAGCAGTCCTCTAGCGGGGGGGACCCAGTACTTC. V and J are TRBV12-3 or TRBV12-4 and TRBJ2-5, with 11 bases lining up with TRBD2. V dropped 5 bases and J dropped 7; count of bases not matched to a gene: 3. This CDR3 region has 13 residues.